Included here is one T cell receptor beta chain sequence, with context. As originally analysed: Amplifying reference gene primers gave estimates of nucleated cell counts. Method: immunoSEQ multiplex PCR; TCRdb's copy keeps in-frame clones and lacks some. The V and J calls and clone size are taken from that table; D and trimming were inferred from the DNA. The data contain approximately 50,000 clones, 85% of them seen just once; the ten biggest clones take up approximately 15%. The sample is drawn from a study of blood T cell repertoires in COVID-19. CDR1 and CDR2 from the germline V gene are MGHRA and YSYEKL. The CDR3 length is 16 residues. The ends were cut back, 5 bases at V and 0 bases at J, with 14 bases in the middle.

This clonotype was obtained from a human donor in a cohort sampled during active COVID-19. The chain has TRBV4-1 and TRBJ2-1, with D hard to call. Sequences were obtained from peripheral blood. The CDR3 sequence: CASSFFADFSYNEQFF. The DNA for the CDR3 is TGCGCCAGCAGCTTCTTCGCGGATTTCTCCTACAATGAGCAGTTCTTC.